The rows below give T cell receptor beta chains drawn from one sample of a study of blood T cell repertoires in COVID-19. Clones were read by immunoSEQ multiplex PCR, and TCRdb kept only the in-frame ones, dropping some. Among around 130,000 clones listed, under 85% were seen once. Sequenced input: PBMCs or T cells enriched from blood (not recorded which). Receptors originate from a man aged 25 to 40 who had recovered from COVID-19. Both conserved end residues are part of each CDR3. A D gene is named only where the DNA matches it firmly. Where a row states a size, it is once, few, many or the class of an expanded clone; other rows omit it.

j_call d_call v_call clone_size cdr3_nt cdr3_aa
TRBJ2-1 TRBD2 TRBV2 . TGTGCCAGCAGTGACGAGGCTAGCGGGAGCCCCTACAATGAGCAGTTCTTC CASSDEASGSPYNEQFF
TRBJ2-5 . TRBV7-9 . TGTGCCAGCAGCTTATCCCGGACAGCCCGTCGGGAGACCCAGTACTTC CASSLSRTARRETQYF
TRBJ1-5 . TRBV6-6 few TGTGCCAGCAGATTCGACACCTCCTTTAATCAGCCCCAGCATTTT CASRFDTSFNQPQHF
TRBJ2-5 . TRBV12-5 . TGTGCTAGTGGTTTAAGCCCCGGGGAGACCCAGTACTTC CASGLSPGETQYF
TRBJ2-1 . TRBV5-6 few TGTGCCAGCAGCCTGGGGCTGAGGTTAAGCAATGAGCAGTTCTTC CASSLGLRLSNEQFF
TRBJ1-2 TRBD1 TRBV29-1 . TGCAGCGTTGGAAGGGGGCAGTGGGGCTACACCTTC CSVGRGQWGYTF
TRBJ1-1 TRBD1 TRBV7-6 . TGTGCCAGCAGCTTAATGAGTGACAGGGTGGACACTGAAGCTTTCTTT CASSLMSDRVDTEAFF
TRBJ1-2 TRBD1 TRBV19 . TGTGCCAGTATTGGACAGGGAAGGAACTATGGCTACACCTTC CASIGQGRNYGYTF
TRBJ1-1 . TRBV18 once TGTGCCAGCTCACCCCCGACAGAATACACTGAAGCTTTCTTT CASSPPTEYTEAFF
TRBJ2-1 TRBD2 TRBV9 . TGTGCCAGCAGCGACCGGGAGGGGGGATACAATGAGCAGTTCTTC CASSDREGGYNEQFF
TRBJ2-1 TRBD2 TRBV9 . TGTGCCAGCAGCGTAGATCCGGGAGGGCCCAATGAGCAGTTCTTC CASSVDPGGPNEQFF
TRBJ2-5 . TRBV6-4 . TGTGCCAGCAGTGACTCCGTGGACTCTCAACGAAGGGAGACCCAGTACTTC CASSDSVDSQRRETQYF
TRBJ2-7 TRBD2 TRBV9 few TGTGCCAGCAGCCCGGGACTAGCGGGGGCTCAGTACTTC CASSPGLAGAQYF
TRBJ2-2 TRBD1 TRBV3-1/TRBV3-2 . TGTGCCAGCAGCCAGGGGAGACAGGGAATCACCGGGGAGCTGTTTTTT CASSQGRQGITGELFF
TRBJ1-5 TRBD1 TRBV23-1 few TGCGCCAGCAGTCAGTCGGACAGGGGTTTGAATCAGCCCCAGCATTTT CASSQSDRGLNQPQHF
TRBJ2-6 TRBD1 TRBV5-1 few TGCGCCAGCAGCTTGTATTGGTCAGGGGGCATAGGGTCTGGGGCCAACGTCCTGACTTTC CASSLYWSGGIGSGANVLTF
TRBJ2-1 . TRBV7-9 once TGTGCCAGCAGCCCTGGAGGAGGGGATCGAAATGAGCAGTTCTTC CASSPGGGDRNEQFF